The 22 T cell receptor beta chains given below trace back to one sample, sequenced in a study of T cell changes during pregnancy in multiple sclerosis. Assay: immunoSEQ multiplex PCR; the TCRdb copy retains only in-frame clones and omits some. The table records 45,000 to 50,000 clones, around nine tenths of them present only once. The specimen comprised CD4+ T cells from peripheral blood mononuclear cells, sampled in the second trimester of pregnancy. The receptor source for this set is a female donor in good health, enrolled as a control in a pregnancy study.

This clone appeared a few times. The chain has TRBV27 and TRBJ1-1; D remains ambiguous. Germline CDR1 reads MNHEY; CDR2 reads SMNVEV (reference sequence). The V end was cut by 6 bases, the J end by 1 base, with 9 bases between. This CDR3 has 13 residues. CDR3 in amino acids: CASRATWNTEAFF. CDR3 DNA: TGTGCCAGCAGGGCCACATGGAACACTGAAGCTTTCTTT.

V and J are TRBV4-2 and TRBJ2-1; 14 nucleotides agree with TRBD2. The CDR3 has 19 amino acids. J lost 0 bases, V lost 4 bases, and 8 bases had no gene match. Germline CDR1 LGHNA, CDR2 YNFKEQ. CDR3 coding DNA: TGTGCCAGCAGCCCATGGACTAGCGGGGGGTCTAGCTCCTACAATGAGCAGTTCTTC. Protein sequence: CASSPWTSGGSSSYNEQFF.

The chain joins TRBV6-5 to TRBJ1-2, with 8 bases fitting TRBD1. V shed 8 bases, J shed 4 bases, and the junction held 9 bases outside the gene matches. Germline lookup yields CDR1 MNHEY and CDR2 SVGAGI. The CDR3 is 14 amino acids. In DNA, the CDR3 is TGTGCCAGCGCCTTTCGACAGGGGCCCTATGGCTACACCTTC. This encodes CASAFRQGPYGYTF.

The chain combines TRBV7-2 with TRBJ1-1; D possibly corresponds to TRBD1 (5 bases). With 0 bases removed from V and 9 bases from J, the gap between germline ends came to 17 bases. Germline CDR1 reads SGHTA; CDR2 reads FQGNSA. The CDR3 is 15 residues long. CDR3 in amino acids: CASSLANRNMGQAFF. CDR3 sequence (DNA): TGTGCCAGCAGCTTAGCCAACAGGAACATGGGGCAAGCTTTCTTT.

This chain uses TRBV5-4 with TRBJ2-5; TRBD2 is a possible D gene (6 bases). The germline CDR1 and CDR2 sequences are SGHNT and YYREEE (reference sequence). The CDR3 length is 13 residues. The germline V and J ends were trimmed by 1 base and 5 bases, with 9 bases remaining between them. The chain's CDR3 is CASSLPGRETQYF. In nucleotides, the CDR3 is TGTGCCAGCAGCTTGCCGGGGAGGGAGACCCAGTACTTC.

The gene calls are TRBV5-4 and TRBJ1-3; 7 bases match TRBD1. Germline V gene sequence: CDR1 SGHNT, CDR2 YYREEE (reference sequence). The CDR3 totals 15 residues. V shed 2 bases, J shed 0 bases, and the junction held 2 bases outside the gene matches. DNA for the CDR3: TGTGCCAGCAGCTTCGGACAGGCCTCTGGAAACACCATATATTTT. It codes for CASSFGQASGNTIYF.

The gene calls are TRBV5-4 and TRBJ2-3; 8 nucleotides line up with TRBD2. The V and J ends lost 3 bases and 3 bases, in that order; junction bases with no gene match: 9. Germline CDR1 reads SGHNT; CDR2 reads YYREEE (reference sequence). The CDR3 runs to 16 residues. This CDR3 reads CASSYGRGDRTDTQYF. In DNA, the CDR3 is TGTGCCAGCAGCTATGGGCGGGGGGATAGGACAGATACGCAGTATTTT.

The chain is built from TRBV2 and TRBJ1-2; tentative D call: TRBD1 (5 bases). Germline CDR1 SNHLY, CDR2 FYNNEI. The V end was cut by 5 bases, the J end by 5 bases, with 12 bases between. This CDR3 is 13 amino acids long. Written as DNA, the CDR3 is TGTGCCAGCAGTAAAGAGGGGCAGTATGGCTACACCTTC. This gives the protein CASSKEGQYGYTF.

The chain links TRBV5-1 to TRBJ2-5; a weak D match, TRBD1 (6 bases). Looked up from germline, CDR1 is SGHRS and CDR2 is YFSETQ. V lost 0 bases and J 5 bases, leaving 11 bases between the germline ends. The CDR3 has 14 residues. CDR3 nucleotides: TGCGCCAGCAGCTTGGACAGGGACGTGGAGACCCAGTACTTC. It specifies CASSLDRDVETQYF.

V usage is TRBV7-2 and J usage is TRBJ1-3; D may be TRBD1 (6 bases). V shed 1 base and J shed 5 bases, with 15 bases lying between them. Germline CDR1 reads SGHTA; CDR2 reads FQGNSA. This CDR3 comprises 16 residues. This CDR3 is CASSLVRWQGRNTIYF. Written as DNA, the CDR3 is TGTGCCAGCAGCTTAGTTAGGTGGCAGGGGAGAAACACCATATATTTT.

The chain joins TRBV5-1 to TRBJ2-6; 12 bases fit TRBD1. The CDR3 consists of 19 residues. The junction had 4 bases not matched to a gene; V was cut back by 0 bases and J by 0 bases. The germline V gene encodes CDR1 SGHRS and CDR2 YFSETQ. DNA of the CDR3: TGCGCCAGCAGCTTGGCCGGGACAGGGGGCGCCTCTGGGGCCAACGTCCTGACTTTC. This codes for CASSLAGTGGASGANVLTF.

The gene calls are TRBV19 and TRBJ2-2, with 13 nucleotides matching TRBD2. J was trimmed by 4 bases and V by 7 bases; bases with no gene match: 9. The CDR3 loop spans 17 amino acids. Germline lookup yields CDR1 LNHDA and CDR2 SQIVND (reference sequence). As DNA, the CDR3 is TGTGCCAGTACTTTACTAGCGGGGGGGCCCGGCACCGGGGAGCTGTTTTTT. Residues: CASTLLAGGPGTGELFF.

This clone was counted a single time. This chain's CDR3 is CASSAQVTTVNTGELFF. The CDR3 region has the DNA TGTGCCAGCAGCGCCCAAGTAACGACAGTTAACACCGGGGAGCTGTTTTTT. The chain has TRBV11-3 and TRBJ2-2; possibly TRBD1 for D (5 bases). The CDR3 has 17 residues. V was cut by 5 bases and J by 2 bases, with 18 bases left in between. The germline CDR1 and CDR2 sequences are SGHNT and YENEEA.

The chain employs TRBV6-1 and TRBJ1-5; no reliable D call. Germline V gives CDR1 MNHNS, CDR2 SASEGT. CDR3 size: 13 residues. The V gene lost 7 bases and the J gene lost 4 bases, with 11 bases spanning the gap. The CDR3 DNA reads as TGTGCCAGCATAGGTTCCGGGAATCAGCCCCAGCATTTT. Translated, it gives CASIGSGNQPQHF.

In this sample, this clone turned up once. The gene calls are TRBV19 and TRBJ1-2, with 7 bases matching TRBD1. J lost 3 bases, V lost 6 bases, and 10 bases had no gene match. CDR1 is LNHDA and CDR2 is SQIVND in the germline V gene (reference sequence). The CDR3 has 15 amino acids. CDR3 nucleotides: TGTGCCAGTAGACCTGGACAGGCAAAGGACTATGGCTACACCTTC. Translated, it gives CASRPGQAKDYGYTF.

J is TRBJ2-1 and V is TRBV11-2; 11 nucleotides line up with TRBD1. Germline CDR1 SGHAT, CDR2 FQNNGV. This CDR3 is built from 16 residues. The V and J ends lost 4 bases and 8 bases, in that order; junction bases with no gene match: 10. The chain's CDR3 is CASSWTGGGFSDEQFF. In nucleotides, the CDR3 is TGTGCCAGCAGCTGGACAGGGGGCGGTTTTTCGGATGAGCAGTTCTTC. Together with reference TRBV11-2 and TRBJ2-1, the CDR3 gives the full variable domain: EAGVAQSPRYKIIEKRQSVAFWCNPISGHATLYWYQQILGQGPKLLIQFQNNGVVDDSQLPKDRFSAERLKGVDSTLKIQPAKLEDSAVYLCASSWTGGGFSDEQFFGPGTRLTVL.

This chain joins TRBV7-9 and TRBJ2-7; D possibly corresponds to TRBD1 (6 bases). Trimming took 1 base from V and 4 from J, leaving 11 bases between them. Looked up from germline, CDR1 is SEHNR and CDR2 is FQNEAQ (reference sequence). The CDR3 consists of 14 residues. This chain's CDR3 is CASSLGGTGYEQYF. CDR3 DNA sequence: TGTGCCAGCAGCTTAGGGGGCACAGGGTACGAGCAGTACTTC.

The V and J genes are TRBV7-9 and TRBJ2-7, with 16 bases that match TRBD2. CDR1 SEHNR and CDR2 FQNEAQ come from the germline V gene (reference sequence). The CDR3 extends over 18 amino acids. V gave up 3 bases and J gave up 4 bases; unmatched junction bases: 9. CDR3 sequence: CASSLGTSGGARRYEQYF. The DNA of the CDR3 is TGTGCCAGCAGCTTGGGGACTAGCGGGGGGGCAAGGAGGTACGAGCAGTACTTC. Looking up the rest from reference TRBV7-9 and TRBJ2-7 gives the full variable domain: DTGVSQNPRHKITKRGQNVTFRCDPISEHNRLYWYRQTLGQGPEFLTYFQNEAQLEKSRLLSDRFSAERPKGSFSTLEIQRTEQGDSAMYLCASSLGTSGGARRYEQYFGPGTRLTVT.

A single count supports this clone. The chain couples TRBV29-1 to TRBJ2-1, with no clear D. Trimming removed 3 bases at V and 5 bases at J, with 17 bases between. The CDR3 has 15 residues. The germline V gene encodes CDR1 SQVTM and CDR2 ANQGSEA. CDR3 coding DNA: TGCAGCGTTGAGGTCGCCCCCCGGCAGGACAATGAGCAGTTCTTC. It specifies CSVEVAPRQDNEQFF.

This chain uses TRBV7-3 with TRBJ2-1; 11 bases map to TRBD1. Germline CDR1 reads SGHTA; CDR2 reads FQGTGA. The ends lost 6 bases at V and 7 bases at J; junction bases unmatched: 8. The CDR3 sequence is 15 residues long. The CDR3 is CASSGGQGALNEQFF. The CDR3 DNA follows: TGTGCCAGCAGTGGAGGACAGGGGGCATTAAATGAGCAGTTCTTC.

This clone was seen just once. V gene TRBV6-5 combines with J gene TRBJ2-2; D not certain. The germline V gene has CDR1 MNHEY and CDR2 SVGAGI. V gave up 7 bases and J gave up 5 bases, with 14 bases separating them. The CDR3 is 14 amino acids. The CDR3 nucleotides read TGTGCCAGCAAGGCCGGGTTGGCAACCGGGGAGCTGTTTTTT. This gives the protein CASKAGLATGELFF.

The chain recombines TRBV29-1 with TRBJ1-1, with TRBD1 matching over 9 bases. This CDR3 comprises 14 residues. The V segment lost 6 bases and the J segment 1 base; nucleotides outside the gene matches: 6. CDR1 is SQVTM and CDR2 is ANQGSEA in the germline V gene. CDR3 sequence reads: CSVGQGGGNTEAFF. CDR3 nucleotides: TGCAGCGTGGGACAGGGAGGGGGGAACACTGAAGCTTTCTTT.